This T cell receptor beta chain was sequenced in a study of blood T cell repertoires in COVID-19. Study context: Sources were T cells, B-cell-depleted T cells, or PBMCs; the material itself was cDNA or gDNA.

The table came from immunoSEQ multiplex PCR; TCRdb's copy has only in-frame clones and leaves some out. The sample holds around 250,000 clones, nearly 85% seen once. The germline V gene encodes CDR1 SQVTM and CDR2 ANQGSEA. The CDR3 is 15 amino acids. With 7 bases clipped from V and 8 bases from J, the junction kept 13 bases outside the gene matches. This chain joins TRBV29-1 and TRBJ2-1; 11 positions agree with TRBD2. The sequenced material came from peripheral blood. This receptor was identified in a human donor in a cohort sampled during active COVID-19. CDR3 amino acids: CSARDTSGRPHEQFF. For the CDR3, the DNA is TGCAGCGCTCGAGATACTAGCGGGAGACCCCATGAGCAGTTCTTC.